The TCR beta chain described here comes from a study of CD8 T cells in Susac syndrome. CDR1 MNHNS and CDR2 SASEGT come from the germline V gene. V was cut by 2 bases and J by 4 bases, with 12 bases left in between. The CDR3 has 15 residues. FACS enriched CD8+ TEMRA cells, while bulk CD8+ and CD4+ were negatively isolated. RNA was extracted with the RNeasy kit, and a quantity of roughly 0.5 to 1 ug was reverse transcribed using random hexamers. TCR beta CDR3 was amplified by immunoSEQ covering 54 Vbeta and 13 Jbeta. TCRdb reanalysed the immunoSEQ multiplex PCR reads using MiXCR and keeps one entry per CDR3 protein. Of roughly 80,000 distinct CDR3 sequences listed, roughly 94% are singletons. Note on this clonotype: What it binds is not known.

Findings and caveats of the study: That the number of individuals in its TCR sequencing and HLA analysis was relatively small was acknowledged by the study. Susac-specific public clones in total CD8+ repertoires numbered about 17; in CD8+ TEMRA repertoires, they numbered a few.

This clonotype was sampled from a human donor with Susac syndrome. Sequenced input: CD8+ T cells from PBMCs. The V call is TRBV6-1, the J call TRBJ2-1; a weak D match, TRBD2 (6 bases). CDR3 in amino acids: CASSEQLGTYNEQFF. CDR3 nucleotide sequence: TGTGCCAGCAGTGAACAGCTCGGGACTTACAATGAGCAGTTCTTC.